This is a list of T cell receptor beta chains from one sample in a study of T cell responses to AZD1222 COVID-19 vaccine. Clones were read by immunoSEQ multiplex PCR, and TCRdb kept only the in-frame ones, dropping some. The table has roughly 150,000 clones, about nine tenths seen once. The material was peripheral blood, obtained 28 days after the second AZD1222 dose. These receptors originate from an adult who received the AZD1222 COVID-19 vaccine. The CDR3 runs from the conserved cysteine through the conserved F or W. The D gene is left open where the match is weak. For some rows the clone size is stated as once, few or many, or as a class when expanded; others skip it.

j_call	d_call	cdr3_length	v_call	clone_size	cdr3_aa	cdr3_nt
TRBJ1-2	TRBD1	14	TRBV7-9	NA	CASSLDGTVYGYTF	TGTGCCAGCAGCTTGGACGGGACAGTCTATGGCTACACCTTC
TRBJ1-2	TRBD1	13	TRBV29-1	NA	CSARQGWDYGYTF	TGCAGCGCCCGACAGGGCTGGGACTATGGCTACACCTTC
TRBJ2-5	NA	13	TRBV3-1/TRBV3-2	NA	CASSPQLYGTQYF	TGTGCCAGCAGCCCGCAACTGTACGGGACCCAGTACTTC
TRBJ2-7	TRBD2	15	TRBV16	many	CASSQSTSGGYEQYF	TGTGCCAGCAGCCAATCGACTAGCGGTGGATACGAGCAGTACTTC
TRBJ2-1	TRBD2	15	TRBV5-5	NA	CASSPTSGIYNEQFF	TGTGCCAGCAGCCCGACTAGCGGGATTTACAATGAGCAGTTCTTC
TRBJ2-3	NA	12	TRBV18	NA	CASSLEPDTQYF	TGTGCCAGCTCTCTCGAGCCAGATACGCAGTATTTT
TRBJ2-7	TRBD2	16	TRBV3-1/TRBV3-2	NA	CASSTRTSGSPYEQYF	TGTGCCAGCAGCACCAGGACTAGCGGGAGTCCCTACGAGCAGTACTTC
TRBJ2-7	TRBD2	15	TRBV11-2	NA	CASSPTSGSSYEQYF	TGTGCCAGCAGCCCGACTAGCGGGAGTTCCTACGAGCAGTACTTC
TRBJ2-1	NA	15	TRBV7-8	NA	CASSLAGLGANEQFF	TGTGCCAGCAGCTTAGCGGGATTAGGGGCTAATGAGCAGTTCTTC
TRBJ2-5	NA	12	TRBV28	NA	CATHSGPRPQYF	TGTGCCACCCACTCGGGACCCCGCCCCCAGTACTTC
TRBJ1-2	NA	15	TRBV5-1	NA	CASSLDFRSYYGYTF	TGCGCCAGCAGCTTGGATTTTCGGTCGTACTATGGCTACACCTTC
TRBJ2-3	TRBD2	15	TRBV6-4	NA	CASSGSGIGTDTQYF	TGTGCCAGCAGTGGTAGCGGGATCGGCACAGATACGCAGTATTTT
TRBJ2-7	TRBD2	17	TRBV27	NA	CASSFLGTSGGTYEQYF	TGTGCCAGCAGTTTCCTCGGGACTAGCGGGGGGACCTACGAGCAGTACTTC
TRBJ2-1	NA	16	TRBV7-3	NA	CASSLYGPSSYNEQFF	TGTGCCAGCAGCTTATATGGGCCCTCCTCCTACAATGAGCAGTTCTTC
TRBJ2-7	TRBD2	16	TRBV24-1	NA	CATSSPGLAGGYEQYF	TGTGCCACCAGCAGCCCGGGACTAGCGGGAGGCTACGAGCAGTACTTC
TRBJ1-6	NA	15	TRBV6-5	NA	CASSYSASGEYPLHF	TGTGCCAGCAGTTACTCGGCCTCAGGCGAATATCCCCTCCACTTT
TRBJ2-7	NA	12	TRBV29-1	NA	CSVGGDGYEQYF	TGCAGCGTTGGAGGGGATGGTTACGAGCAGTACTTC
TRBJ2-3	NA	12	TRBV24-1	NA	CATSGGTDTQYF	TGTGCCACCAGCGGGGGCACAGATACGCAGTATTTT
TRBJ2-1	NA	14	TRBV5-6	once	CASSGTLRSNEQFF	TGTGCCAGCAGCGGTACTTTGCGGTCCAATGAGCAGTTCTTC
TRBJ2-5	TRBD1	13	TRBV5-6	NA	CASSPTGKETQYF	TGTGCCAGCAGCCCGACAGGGAAAGAGACCCAGTACTTC